This TCR beta chain was captured by sequencing in a study of CD8+CD57+ T cells in acquired aplastic anemia. Study-level background: Sorted CD4+ and CD8+ cells yielded DNA averaging approximately 3 ug. Overall study results and limits: There were 25 to 35 CD8+ CDR3 sequences that occurred in both patients and controls.

The CDR3 is 14 residues long. The V gene end was trimmed by 5 bases and the J gene end by 4 bases; junction bases not matched to a gene: 8. Germline V gene sequence: CDR1 SGDLS, CDR2 YYNGEE. All patients picked for sequencing had shown, by flow cytometry, an expansion of CD8+CD57+ cells. The patients, all of them, had severe acquired aplastic anemia. At the time of blood sampling, patients had not yet received any therapy. As concerns this clonotype: The antigen remains unidentified.

Both TCR beta VDJ combination and CDR3 sequence profiling were carried out. Genomic DNA was the template for this profiling. Via MiXCR, TCRdb re-called the reads, giving one row per CDR3 protein. The top ten hold 42% of the sample, which has 200,000 to 300,000 distinct CDR3 sequences, approximately 80% seen once. This chain connects TRBV9 to TRBJ2-7; 8 bases agree with TRBD2. Sequences were obtained from sorted CD4+, CD8+, or CD8+CD57+ T cells (not recorded which) from PBMCs. The clonotype comes from a human donor with aplastic anemia. The CDR3, as DNA: TGTGCCAGCAGTTACGCGGGGGGAGGTTACGAGCAGTACTTC. The encoded protein is CASSYAGGGYEQYF.